Listed below are T cell receptor beta chains from one sample, sequenced in a study of response to subunit inactivated influenza vaccine. TCRdb analysed the RT-PCR reads with MiXCR anew, one entry per CDR3 protein. Counted here are 600,000 to 850,000 distinct CDR3 sequences, roughly 15% occurring once; the ten biggest clones make up 7.5% to 8%. The source material was PBMCs from blood, sampled around two weeks before vaccination. The receptors derive from a man aged 45-60 years who received an inactivated influenza vaccine. Both conserved end residues are part of each CDR3. The order of the fields is V gene, D gene, clone size, J gene, CDR3 DNA, CDR3 protein. A D gene is named only where the DNA matches it firmly. Rows may omit the clone size; those that give it use once, few, many or a size class.

>TRBV7-2|-|-|TRBJ2-6
TGTGCCAGCAGCTTACTCGCGTTCTCTGGGGCCAACGTCCTGACTTTC
CASSLLAFSGANVLTF
>TRBV12-3/TRBV12-4|TRBD1|-|TRBJ1-5
TGTGCCAGCAGTATGGACAGGGGGCGCCAGCCCCAGCATTTT
CASSMDRGRQPQHF
>TRBV11-1|TRBD2|few|TRBJ2-5
TGTGCCAGCAGCCTTAGCGGGATCCCGCAAGAGACCCAGTACTTC
CASSLSGIPQETQYF
>TRBV4-2|-|-|TRBJ1-1
TGTGCCAGCAGCCAAGGGGATGAGAACACTGAAGCTTTCTTT
CASSQGDENTEAFF
>TRBV4-3|TRBD2|few|TRBJ2-1
TGCGCCAGCAGCCAATCTAGCGGGGGGGCATACAATGAGCAGTTCTTC
CASSQSSGGAYNEQFF
>TRBV5-5|TRBD1|-|TRBJ2-3
TGTGCCAGCAGCGACCGGGACAGGAGAACAGATACGCAGTATTTT
CASSDRDRRTDTQYF
>TRBV4-1|TRBD2|-|TRBJ2-5
TGCGCCAGCAGCCAGTGGACTAGCTCGGGCGGGGAGACCCAGTACTTC
CASSQWTSSGGETQYF
>TRBV4-3|-|few|TRBJ2-3
TGCGCCAGCAGCCATGGGGGGACCCACACAGATACGCAGTATTTT
CASSHGGTHTDTQYF
>TRBV12-3/TRBV12-4|TRBD2|many|TRBJ2-7
TGTGCCAGCAGTTTCGGTAGCGGGAGCTCCTACGAGCAGTACTTC
CASSFGSGSSYEQYF
>TRBV7-2|-|-|TRBJ1-4
TGTGCCAGCAGCTTAAGGCAGAGGAGTGAAAAACTGTTTTTT
CASSLRQRSEKLFF
>TRBV29-1|TRBD1|-|TRBJ2-7
TGCAGCGCTGGGGGGACAGGGTCCTACGAGCAGTACTTC
CSAGGTGSYEQYF
>TRBV11-1|TRBD1|-|TRBJ2-1
TGTGCCAGCAGCTGGACAGGGCCGGCCAATGAGCAGTTCTTC
CASSWTGPANEQFF
>TRBV6-2/TRBV6-3|-|few|TRBJ1-2
TGTGCCAGCAGGCCGTTTGCCGATATCAGCTATGGCTACACCTTC
CASRPFADISYGYTF
>TRBV7-2|TRBD2|many|TRBJ2-1
TGTGCCAGCAGCCGGACTAGCGGAAACAATGAGCAGTTCTTC
CASSRTSGNNEQFF
>TRBV29-1|TRBD1|-|TRBJ1-4
TGCAGCGTGAGGACAGGGGAGAATGAAAAACTGTTTTTT
CSVRTGENEKLFF
>TRBV2|TRBD1|many|TRBJ1-1
TGTGCCAGCAGTCGTCGGACAGGGATCACTGAAGCTTTCTTT
CASSRRTGITEAFF
>TRBV19|-|few|TRBJ1-1
TGTGCCAGTAGTATAGAAGCAGGGCTAAACACTGAAGCTTTCTTT
CASSIEAGLNTEAFF
>TRBV5-6|TRBD1|few|TRBJ2-5
TGTGCCAGCAGCTCGCCAGGGACAGGTTTACAAGAGACCCAGTACTTC
CASSSPGTGLQETQYF
>TRBV25-1|TRBD2|few|TRBJ2-3
TGTGCCAGCAGTGTACTAGCGGGGGAGAGTGGGCCAGATACGCAGTATTTT
CASSVLAGESGPDTQYF
>TRBV27|TRBD2|-|TRBJ2-1
TGTGCCAGCAGTTCCTCTAGCGGGGTCTCCTACAATGAGCAGTTCTTC
CASSSSSGVSYNEQFF
>TRBV18|-|-|TRBJ2-2
TGTGCCAGCTCACCACCGGGCTCCACGAACACCGGGGAGCTGTTTTTT
CASSPPGSTNTGELFF
>TRBV2|-|-|TRBJ2-4
TGTGCCAGCAGTGCACACCTAGCCAAAAACATTCAGTACTTC
CASSAHLAKNIQYF
>TRBV5-1|-|-|TRBJ1-2
TGCGCCAGCAGCCCCCCCCTCGGGGACTATGGCTACACCTTC
CASSPPLGDYGYTF
>TRBV7-3|TRBD1|-|TRBJ1-1
TGTGCCAGCAGCAGGACAGGGGGCGCCGACACTGAAGCTTTCTTT
CASSRTGGADTEAFF
>TRBV27|TRBD2|-|TRBJ2-5
TGTGCCAGCAGTTCCTCCCGTTATACTAGCGGGGAGACCCAGTACTTC
CASSSSRYTSGETQYF
>TRBV2|-|few|TRBJ2-7
TGTGCCAGCATTGGGGGCTACGAGCAGTACTTC
CASIGGYEQYF
>TRBV7-6|TRBD2|-|TRBJ2-3
TGTGCCAGCAGCTCGGCGGGGGAGGGTGGTACGCAGTATTTT
CASSSAGEGGTQYF
>TRBV2|-|few|TRBJ2-1
TGTGCCAGCAGTGATTCCATATTGGGGAGTTACAATGAGCAGTTCTTC
CASSDSILGSYNEQFF
>TRBV5-5|-|few|TRBJ2-2
TGTGCCAGCAGCTTGGCCCTACAGGGCCTCACCGGGGAGCTGTTTTTT
CASSLALQGLTGELFF
>TRBV11-1|-|-|TRBJ2-1
TGTGCCAGCAGCTTCCAGCCCGGTGTCAATGAGCAGTTCTTC
CASSFQPGVNEQFF
>TRBV3-1|-|-|TRBJ1-6
TGTGCCAGCAGCCTCCGAAGGGCTATGGGGGATTCACCCCTCCACTTT
CASSLRRAMGDSPLHF
>TRBV5-1|TRBD2|few|TRBJ2-3
TGCGCCAGCAGCACTGCGGGGGGTTCGGCAGATACGCAGTATTTT
CASSTAGGSADTQYF
>TRBV5-1|TRBD2|many|TRBJ2-1
TGCGCCAGCAGTACGGGAGGGCCCTACAATGAGCAGTTCTTC
CASSTGGPYNEQFF
>TRBV20-1|-|-|TRBJ2-1
TGCAGTGCCCCACACGGAGGGGAGGGGGCCTACAATGAGCAGTTCTTC
CSAPHGGEGAYNEQFF
>TRBV5-1|TRBD2|few|TRBJ2-3
TGCGCCAGCAGCTTGGAAGGACTAGCCACAGATACGCAGTATTTT
CASSLEGLATDTQYF
>TRBV20-1|-|-|TRBJ1-1
TGCAGTGCTAGTGGTCGTTTGAACACTGAAGCTTTCTTT
CSASGRLNTEAFF
>TRBV28|TRBD2|few|TRBJ2-2
TGTGCCAGCAGTTCGGGAGCGGGGGGGCTCCGCACCGGGGAGCTGTTTTTT
CASSSGAGGLRTGELFF
>TRBV7-9|-|many|TRBJ1-2
TGTGCCAGCAGCCCTCAGGGTAGTAACTATGGCTACACCTTC
CASSPQGSNYGYTF
>TRBV4-1|TRBD1|-|TRBJ1-5
TGCGCCAGCAGCCAAAGGACAGGGGATCAGCCCCAGCATTTT
CASSQRTGDQPQHF
>TRBV20-1|TRBD2|few|TRBJ2-2
TGCAGTGTTCCTGGGGCGGGAGGGCTGTTCGGGGAGCTGTTTTTT
CSVPGAGGLFGELFF
>TRBV20-1|-|-|TRBJ2-7
TGCAGTGCTACTCCGTCGAGCTCCTACGAGCAGTACTTC
CSATPSSSYEQYF
>TRBV18|TRBD2|-|TRBJ2-7
TGTGCCAGCTCACCAGGAGCGGGGGGCCTGACCTACGAGCAGTACTTC
CASSPGAGGLTYEQYF
>TRBV7-9|-|-|TRBJ2-1
TGTGCCAGCAGCTTAACTTGGGGGGATGAGCAGTTCTTC
CASSLTWGDEQFF
>TRBV28|TRBD2|few|TRBJ2-1
TGTGCCAGCAGACCAGCCGGGACTAGATACAATGAGCAGTTCTTC
CASRPAGTRYNEQFF
>TRBV10-3|TRBD1|-|TRBJ2-3
TGTGCCATCATCGACAGGGGCACAGATACGCAGTATTTT
CAIIDRGTDTQYF
>TRBV5-4|-|-|TRBJ2-1
TGTGCCAGCAGCTTGGGGGGGCGCGGGCCCAATGAGCAGTTCTTC
CASSLGGRGPNEQFF
>TRBV20-1|-|many|TRBJ2-4
TGCAGTGCTAGAGATATAATTCTAGCCAAAAACATTCAGTACTTC
CSARDIILAKNIQYF
>TRBV7-2|-|-|TRBJ1-5
TGTGCCAGCAGCTTATGGACAGCTAATCAGCCCCAGCATTTT
CASSLWTANQPQHF
>TRBV19|-|few|TRBJ1-4
TGTGCCAGTAGACCGGGACAACTAGATGAAAAACTGTTTTTT
CASRPGQLDEKLFF
>TRBV27|TRBD2|-|TRBJ2-7
TGTGCCAGCAGTTGGGGGAGCGGGGGGTCCCACGAGCAGTACTTC
CASSWGSGGSHEQYF
>TRBV6-5|-|few|TRBJ2-6
TGTGCCAGCAGTTACAATGGGGCTGGGGCCAACGTCCTGACTTTC
CASSYNGAGANVLTF
>TRBV20-1|-|few|TRBJ1-1
TGCAGTGCTAGCCCCCAGGGCGAAGCTTTCTTT
CSASPQGEAFF
>TRBV19|-|-|TRBJ2-6
TGTGCCAGTAGTATCTCCTCTGCATCTGGGGCCAACGTCCTGACTTTC
CASSISSASGANVLTF
>TRBV20-1|-|few|TRBJ2-1
TGCAGTGCCAAAGGGGGGTCCCTCCTTAACCCCTACAATGAGCAGTTCTTC
CSAKGGSLLNPYNEQFF
>TRBV7-2|TRBD2|many|TRBJ2-4
TGTGCCAGCAGCAGGGGACTAGCGGAAAACATTCAGTACTTC
CASSRGLAENIQYF
>TRBV30|TRBD1|-|TRBJ2-1
TGTGCCTGGTCTGTTGGGACAGGATTTTACCATGAGCAGTTCTTC
CAWSVGTGFYHEQFF
>TRBV3-1|-|-|TRBJ2-7
TGTGCCAGCAGTCGACAAATCGGACCATACGAGCAGTACTTC
CASSRQIGPYEQYF
>TRBV6-5|TRBD2|-|TRBJ2-5
TGTGCCAGCAGTTCAGAAGCGGGAGGGGGTGAGACCCAGTACTTC
CASSSEAGGGETQYF